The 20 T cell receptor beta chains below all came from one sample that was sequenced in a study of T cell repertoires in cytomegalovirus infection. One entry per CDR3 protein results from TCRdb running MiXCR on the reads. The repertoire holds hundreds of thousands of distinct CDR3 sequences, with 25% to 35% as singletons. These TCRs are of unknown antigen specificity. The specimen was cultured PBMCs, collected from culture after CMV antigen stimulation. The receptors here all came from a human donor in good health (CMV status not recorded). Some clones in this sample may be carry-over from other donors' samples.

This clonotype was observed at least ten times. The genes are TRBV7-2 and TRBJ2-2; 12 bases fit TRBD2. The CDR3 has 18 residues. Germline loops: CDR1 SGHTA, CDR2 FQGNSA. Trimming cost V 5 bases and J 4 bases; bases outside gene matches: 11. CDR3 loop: CASSPGTSGPWGTGELFF. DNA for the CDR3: TGTGCCAGCAGCCCCGGGACTAGCGGGCCCTGGGGCACCGGGGAGCTGTTTTTT. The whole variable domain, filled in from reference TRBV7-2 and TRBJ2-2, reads GAGVSQSPSNKVTEKGKDVELRCDPISGHTALYWYRQSLGQGLEFLIYFQGNSAPDKSGLPSDRFSAERTGGSVSTLTIQRTQQEDSAVYLCASSPGTSGPWGTGELFFGEGSRLTVL.

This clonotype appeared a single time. The CDR3 protein is CASSNSGRAYEQYF. CDR3 DNA: TGTGCCAGCAGCAATAGCGGGAGGGCCTACGAGCAGTACTTC. The chain has TRBV28 and TRBJ2-7; 11 bases fit TRBD2. The J segment lost 2 bases and the V segment lost 6 bases, leaving 3 bases of the junction unmatched. This CDR3 region has 14 residues. CDR1 is MDHEN and CDR2 is SYDVKM in the germline V gene. Drawing the rest from reference TRBV28 and TRBJ2-7, the complete variable domain is DVKVTQSSRYLVKRTGEKVFLECVQDMDHENMFWYRQDPGLGLRLIYFSYDVKMKEKGDIPEGYSVSREKKERFSLILESASTNQTSMYLCASSNSGRAYEQYFGPGTRLTVT.

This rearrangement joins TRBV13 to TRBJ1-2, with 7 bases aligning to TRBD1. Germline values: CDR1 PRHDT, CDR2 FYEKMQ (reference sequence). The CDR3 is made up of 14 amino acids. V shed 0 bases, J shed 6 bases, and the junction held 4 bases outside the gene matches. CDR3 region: CASSLGRGYNGYTF. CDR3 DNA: TGTGCCAGCAGCTTAGGCAGGGGGTATAATGGCTACACCTTC.

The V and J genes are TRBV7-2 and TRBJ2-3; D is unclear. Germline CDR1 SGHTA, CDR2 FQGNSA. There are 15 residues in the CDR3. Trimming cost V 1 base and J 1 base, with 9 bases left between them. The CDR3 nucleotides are TGTGCCAGCAGCTTAGTCCGCTCGGGCACAGATACGCAGTATTTT. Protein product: CASSLVRSGTDTQYF.

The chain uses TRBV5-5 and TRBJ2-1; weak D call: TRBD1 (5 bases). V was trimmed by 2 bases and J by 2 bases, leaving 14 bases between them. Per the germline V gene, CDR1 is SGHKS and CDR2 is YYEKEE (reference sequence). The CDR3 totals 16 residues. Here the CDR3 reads CASSFTSGYAYNEQFF. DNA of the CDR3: TGTGCCAGCAGCTTTACGTCAGGGTATGCCTACAATGAGCAGTTCTTC.

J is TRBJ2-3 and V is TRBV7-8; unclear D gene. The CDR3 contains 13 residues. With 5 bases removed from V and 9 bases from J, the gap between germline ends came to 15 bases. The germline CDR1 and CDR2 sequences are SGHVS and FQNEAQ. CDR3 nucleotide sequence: TGTGCCAGCAGCCCTAGGGTGCCCTTAACGCAGTATTTT. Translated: CASSPRVPLTQYF.

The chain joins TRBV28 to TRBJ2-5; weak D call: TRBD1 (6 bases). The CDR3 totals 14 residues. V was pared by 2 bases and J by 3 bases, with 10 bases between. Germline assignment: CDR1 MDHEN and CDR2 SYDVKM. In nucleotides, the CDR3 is TGTGCCAGCAGTTTAGGACAGACCAAAGAGACCCAGTACTTC. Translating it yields CASSLGQTKETQYF.

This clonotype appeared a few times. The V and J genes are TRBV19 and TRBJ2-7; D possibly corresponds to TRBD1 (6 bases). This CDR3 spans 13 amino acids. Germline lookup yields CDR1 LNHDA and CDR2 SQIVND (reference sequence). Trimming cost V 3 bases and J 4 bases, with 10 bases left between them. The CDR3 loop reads CASSIARGYEQYF. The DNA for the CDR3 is TGTGCCAGTAGTATCGCGAGGGGGTACGAGCAGTACTTC. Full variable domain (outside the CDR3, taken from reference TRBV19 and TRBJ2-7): DGGITQSPKYLFRKEGQNVTLSCEQNLNHDAMYWYRQDPGQGLRLIYYSQIVNDFQKGDIAEGYSVSREKKESFPLTVTSAQKNPTAFYLCASSIARGYEQYFGPGTRLTVT.

CDR3 coding DNA: TGTGCCATCCAAGGGGGTCTCTCTGGAAACACCATATATTTT. This sequence encodes CAIQGGLSGNTIYF. V and J are TRBV7-6 and TRBJ1-3, with a weak D call TRBD1 (6 bases). The CDR3 spans 14 residues. V was shortened by 10 bases and J by 0 bases, with 13 bases between the two germline ends. Per the germline V gene, CDR1 is SGHVS and CDR2 is FNYEAQ.

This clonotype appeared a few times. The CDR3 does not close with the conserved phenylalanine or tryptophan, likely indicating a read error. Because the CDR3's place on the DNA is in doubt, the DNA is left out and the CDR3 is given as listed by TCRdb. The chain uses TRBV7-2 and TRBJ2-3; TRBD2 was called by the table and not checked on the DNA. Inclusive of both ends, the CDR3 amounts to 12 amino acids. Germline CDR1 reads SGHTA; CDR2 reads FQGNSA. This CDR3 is CASSTYGTIYSV.

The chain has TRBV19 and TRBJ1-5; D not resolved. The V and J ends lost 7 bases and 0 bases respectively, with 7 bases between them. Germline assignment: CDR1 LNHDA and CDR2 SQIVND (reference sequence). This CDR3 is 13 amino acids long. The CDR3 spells CASTGYSNQPQHF. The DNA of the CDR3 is TGTGCCAGTACCGGATATAGCAATCAGCCCCAGCATTTT.

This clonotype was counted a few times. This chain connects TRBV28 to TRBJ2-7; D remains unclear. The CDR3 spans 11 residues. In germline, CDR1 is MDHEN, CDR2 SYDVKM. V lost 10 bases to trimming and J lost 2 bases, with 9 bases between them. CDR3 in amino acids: CATQGPYEQYF. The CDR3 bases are TGTGCCACTCAAGGGCCCTACGAGCAGTACTTC.

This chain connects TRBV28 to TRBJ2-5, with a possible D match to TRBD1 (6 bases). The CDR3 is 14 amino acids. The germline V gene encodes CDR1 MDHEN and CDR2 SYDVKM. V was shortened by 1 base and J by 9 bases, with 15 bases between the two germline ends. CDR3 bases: TGTGCCAGCAGTTTATTGGACAGTCTTATGGCCCAGTACTTC. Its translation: CASSLLDSLMAQYF.

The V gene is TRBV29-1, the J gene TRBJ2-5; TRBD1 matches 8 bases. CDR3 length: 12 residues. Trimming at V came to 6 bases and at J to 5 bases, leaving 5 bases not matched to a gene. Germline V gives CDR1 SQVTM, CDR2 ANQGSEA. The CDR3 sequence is CSVPGGVETQYF. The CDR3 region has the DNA TGCAGCGTCCCAGGGGGCGTCGAGACCCAGTACTTC.

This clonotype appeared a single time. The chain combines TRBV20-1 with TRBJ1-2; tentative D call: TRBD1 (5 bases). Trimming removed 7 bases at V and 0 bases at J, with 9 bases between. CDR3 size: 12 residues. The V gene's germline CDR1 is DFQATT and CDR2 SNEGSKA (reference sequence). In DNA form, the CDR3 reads TGCAGTGGTCCGGGGGCTAACTATGGCTACACCTTC. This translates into CSGPGANYGYTF.

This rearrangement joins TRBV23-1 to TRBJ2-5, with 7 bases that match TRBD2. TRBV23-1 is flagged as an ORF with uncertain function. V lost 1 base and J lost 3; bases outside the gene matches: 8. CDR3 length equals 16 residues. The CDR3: CASSQWGGSGEETQYF. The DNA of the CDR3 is TGCGCCAGCAGTCAATGGGGCGGGAGCGGGGAAGAGACCCAGTACTTC.

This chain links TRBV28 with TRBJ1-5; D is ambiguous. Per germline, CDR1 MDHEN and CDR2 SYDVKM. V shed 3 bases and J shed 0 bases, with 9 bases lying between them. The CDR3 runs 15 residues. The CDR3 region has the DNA TGTGCCAGCAGTTTGCATCCGTTTAGCAATCAGCCCCAGCATTTT. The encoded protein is CASSLHPFSNQPQHF.

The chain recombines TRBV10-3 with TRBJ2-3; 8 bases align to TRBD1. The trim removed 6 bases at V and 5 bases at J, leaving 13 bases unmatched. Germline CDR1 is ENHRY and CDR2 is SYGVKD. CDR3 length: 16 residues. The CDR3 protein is CAIRVTRQGAKDTQYF. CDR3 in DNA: TGTGCCATCAGGGTAACCAGGCAGGGGGCGAAAGATACGCAGTATTTT.

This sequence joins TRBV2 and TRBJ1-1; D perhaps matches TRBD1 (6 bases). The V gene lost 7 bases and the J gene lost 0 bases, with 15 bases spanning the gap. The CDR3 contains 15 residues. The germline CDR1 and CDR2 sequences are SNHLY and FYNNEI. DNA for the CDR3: TGTGCCAGCACATTAAGTCAGGGGATGAACACTGAAGCTTTCTTT. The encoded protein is CASTLSQGMNTEAFF. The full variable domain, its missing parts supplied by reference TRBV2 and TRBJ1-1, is EPEVTQTPSHQVTQMGQEVILRCVPISNHLYFYWYRQILGQKVEFLVSFYNNEISEKSEIFDDQFSVERPDGSNFTLKIRSTKLEDSAMYFCASTLSQGMNTEAFFGQGTRLTVV.

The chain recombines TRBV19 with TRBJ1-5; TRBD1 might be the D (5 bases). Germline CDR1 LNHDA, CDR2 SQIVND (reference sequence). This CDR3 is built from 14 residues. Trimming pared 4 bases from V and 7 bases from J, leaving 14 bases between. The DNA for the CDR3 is TGTGCCAGTAGTACCCGAAACCGGGGGCAGCCCCAGCATTTT. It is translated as CASSTRNRGQPQHF. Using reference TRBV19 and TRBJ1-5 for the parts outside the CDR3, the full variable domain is DGGITQSPKYLFRKEGQNVTLSCEQNLNHDAMYWYRQDPGQGLRLIYYSQIVNDFQKGDIAEGYSVSREKKESFPLTVTSAQKNPTAFYLCASSTRNRGQPQHFGDGTRLSIL.